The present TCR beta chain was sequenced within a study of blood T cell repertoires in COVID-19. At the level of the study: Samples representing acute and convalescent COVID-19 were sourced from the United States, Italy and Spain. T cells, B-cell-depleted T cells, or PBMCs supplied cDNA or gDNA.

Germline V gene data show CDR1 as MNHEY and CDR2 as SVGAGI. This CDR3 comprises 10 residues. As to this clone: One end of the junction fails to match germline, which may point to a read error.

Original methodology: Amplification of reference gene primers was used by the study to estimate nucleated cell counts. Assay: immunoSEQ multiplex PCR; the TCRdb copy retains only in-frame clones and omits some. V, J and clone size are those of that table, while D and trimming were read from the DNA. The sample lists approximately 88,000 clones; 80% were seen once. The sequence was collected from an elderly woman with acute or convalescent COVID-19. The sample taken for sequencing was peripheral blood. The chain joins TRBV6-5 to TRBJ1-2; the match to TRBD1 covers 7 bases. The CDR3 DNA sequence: TGTCTCTCCCGCGGCAGGGGGTGGCTCTTC. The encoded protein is CLSRGRGWLF.